The clone carrying this T cell receptor beta chain appeared a few times. Its specificity is not known. The data derive from a study of cytomegalovirus exposure and HLA in healthy donors. The study's findings and limits: It emerged from a later analysis that several of the most significant clusters appeared to be linked to common viral pathogens. Excluded: some indistinguishable V segments such as TRBV6-2 and TRBV6-3.

Primers included in the PCR were 60 Vbeta and 13 Jbeta primers. Using immunoSEQ multiplex PCR, the repertoire was profiled, and TCRdb retains in-frame clones only, with some absent. The sample yields about 250,000 clones, around 90% seen once. Germline CDR1 is SEHNR and CDR2 is FQNEAQ (reference sequence). This CDR3 has 13 amino acids. V gave up 8 bases and J gave up 2 bases, with 10 bases separating them. The clonotype was recovered from a girl aged 2 to 10 in good health and CMV-seronegative. The sample consisted of PBMCs. The V gene is TRBV7-9, the J gene TRBJ2-4; no reliable D call. As DNA, the CDR3 is TGTGCCAGCCAAACAGCTCCCAAAAACATTCAGTACTTC. Encoded protein: CASQTAPKNIQYF.